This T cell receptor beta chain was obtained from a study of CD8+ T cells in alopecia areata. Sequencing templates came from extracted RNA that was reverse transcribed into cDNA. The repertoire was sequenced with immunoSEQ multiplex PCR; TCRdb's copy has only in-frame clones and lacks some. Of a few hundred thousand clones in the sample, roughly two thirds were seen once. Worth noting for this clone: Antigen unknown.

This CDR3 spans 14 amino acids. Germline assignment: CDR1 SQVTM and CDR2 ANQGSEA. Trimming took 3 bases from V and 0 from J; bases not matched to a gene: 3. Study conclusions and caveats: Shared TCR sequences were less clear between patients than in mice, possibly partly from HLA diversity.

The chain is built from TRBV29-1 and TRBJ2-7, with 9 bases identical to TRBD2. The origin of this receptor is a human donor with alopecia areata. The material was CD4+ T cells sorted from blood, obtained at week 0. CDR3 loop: CSVEGAGGSYEQYF. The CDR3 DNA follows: TGCAGCGTTGAGGGAGCGGGGGGCTCCTACGAGCAGTACTTC.